These 30 T cell receptor beta chains were all obtained from the same sample, sequenced in a study of response to subunit inactivated influenza vaccine (dated by TCRdb to 2016 to 2019). Receptors were amplified or captured by RT-PCR. Sequencer: Illumina HiSeq 2500. The public sequencing data were trimmed at Q25 with fastp and processed into clonotypes with MiXCR by TCRdb, which kept only in-frame beta chains. Under each unique CDR3 protein, matching rows form one entry showing the most common genes and DNA. A total of about 520,000 distinct CDR3 sequences appear in this sample, under 8.5% of them only once. The ten largest clones capture around 13% of the sample. Specimen: PBMCs from blood, collected less than 30 months after vaccination. The origin of the receptors is a man in his fifties or sixties who received an inactivated influenza vaccine. Donor details come from another sample of the same person, matched by shared clones.

The chain carries TRBV28 and TRBJ2-3; D is unclear. This CDR3 has 13 residues. Trimming left V 5 bases short and J 5 bases short, with 11 bases between. Germline CDR1 and CDR2: MDHEN and SYDVKM. The CDR3 DNA reads TGTGCCAGCAGTATAGATTTTCGAGATACGCAGTATTTT. Protein: CASSIDFRDTQYF. Together with reference TRBV28 and TRBJ2-3, the CDR3 gives the full variable domain: DVKVTQSSRYLVKRTGEKVFLECVQDMDHENMFWYRQDPGLGLRLIYFSYDVKMKEKGDIPEGYSVSREKKERFSLILESASTNQTSMYLCASSIDFRDTQYFGPGTRLTVL.

This clonotype was counted ten times or more. This sequence joins TRBV20-1 and TRBJ2-5, with D possibly matching TRBD2 (5 bases). V shed 3 bases and J shed 1 base, with 18 bases lying between them. This CDR3 is 16 amino acids long. Germline V gene sequence: CDR1 DFQATT, CDR2 SNEGSKA (reference sequence). The CDR3 region has the DNA TGCAGTGCTAGTTCCGGCGGGCTGTCTACCCAAGAGACCCAGTACTTC. Protein: CSASSGGLSTQETQYF.

The chain combines TRBV20-1 with TRBJ2-1; no clear D gene. Per germline, CDR1 DFQATT and CDR2 SNEGSKA (reference sequence). The V gene lost 3 bases and the J gene lost 5 bases, with 8 bases spanning the gap. The length of the CDR3 is 12 residues. For the CDR3, the DNA is TGCAGTGCTAGCAAGGGTAACAATGAGCAGTTCTTC. It encodes CSASKGNNEQFF.

This clonotype was observed many times. The J gene is TRBJ2-4, the V gene TRBV27; 7 bases align to TRBD1. The CDR3 runs 13 residues. CDR1 and CDR2 (germline): MNHEY, SMNVEV (reference sequence). The trim removed 4 bases at V and 6 bases at J, leaving 3 bases unmatched. This chain's CDR3 is CASSSRQGNIQYF. In nucleotides, the CDR3 is TGTGCCAGCAGTTCAAGACAGGGAAACATTCAGTACTTC.

The V gene is TRBV12-3 or TRBV12-4, the J gene TRBJ2-5, with TRBD2 matching 10 bases. Trimming removed 2 bases from V and 4 bases from J; junction bases left unmatched: 7. The CDR3 runs 16 residues. CDR3: CASSLKAGGPRETQYF. The CDR3 DNA reads as TGTGCCAGCAGTTTAAAAGCGGGGGGGCCGAGAGAGACCCAGTACTTC.

The genes are TRBV20-1 and TRBJ2-1; 7 bases are a match to TRBD2. Trimming removed 8 bases from V and 12 bases from J; junction bases left unmatched: 19. CDR3 size: 14 residues. Germline V gives CDR1 DFQATT, CDR2 SNEGSKA (reference sequence). DNA of the CDR3: TGCAGTTCTCCCCGAACGGGAGGACGGTCATGGCAGTTCTTC. This translates into CSSPRTGGRSWQFF.

This clonotype was picked up many times. In DNA, the CDR3 is TGTGCCACAGGGACAGGGTCGAGAACCGGGGAGCTGTTTTTT. It encodes CATGTGSRTGELFF. The chain combines TRBV24-1 with TRBJ2-2; 9 bases map to TRBD1. Losses at the gene ends were 10 bases for V and 5 bases for J; bases not matched to a gene: 7. The germline V gene has CDR1 KGHDR and CDR2 SFDVKD. The CDR3 extends over 14 amino acids.

The sample holds many counts of this clonotype. The V and J genes are TRBV6-1 and TRBJ2-7; D tentatively reads TRBD1 or TRBD2 (5 bases each). Trimming shortened V by 8 bases and J by 4 bases, and 15 bases separated the two germline ends. Per germline, CDR1 MNHNS and CDR2 SASEGT. The CDR3 consists of 13 residues. CDR3 nucleotide sequence: TGTGCCAGCCGCCCCGGGGCCCGGTACGAGCAGTACTTC. It specifies CASRPGARYEQYF.

The chain employs TRBV6-5 and TRBJ1-1; a weak D match, TRBD1 (5 bases). The CDR3 covers 12 residues. Looked up from germline, CDR1 is MNHEY and CDR2 is SVGAGI. With 4 bases removed from V and 8 bases from J, the gap between germline ends came to 11 bases. The CDR3 sequence: CASSSHGGEAFF. DNA of the CDR3: TGTGCCAGCAGTTCGCACGGGGGAGAAGCTTTCTTT.

This clonotype has just a few counts. The chain is built from TRBV20-1 and TRBJ2-1; 7 nucleotides agree with TRBD1. CDR1 DFQATT and CDR2 SNEGSKA come from the germline V gene (reference sequence). The CDR3 totals 13 residues. The V gene end was trimmed by 5 bases and the J gene end by 12 bases; junction bases not matched to a gene: 13. CDR3 amino acids: CSASPTGKSGQFF. The CDR3 region has the DNA TGCAGTGCTTCCCCGACAGGGAAGAGTGGGCAGTTCTTC.

The chain links TRBV10-3 to TRBJ2-1; the D gene is possibly TRBD1 (6 bases). The V end lost 3 bases, the J end lost 9 bases, and 18 bases lay between the germline ends. Looked up from germline, CDR1 is ENHRY and CDR2 is SYGVKD. CDR3 length: 15 amino acids. The CDR3 here is CAISERNGQSGEQFF. The CDR3, as DNA: TGTGCCATCAGTGAACGCAACGGACAGTCCGGTGAGCAGTTCTTC.

The V gene is TRBV6-1, the J gene TRBJ2-7; 9 bases are a match to TRBD1. Germline V gene lookup returns CDR1 MNHNS and CDR2 SASEGT. This CDR3 is 14 amino acids long. With V trimmed by 7 bases and J by 7 bases, 11 bases remained unmatched. DNA for the CDR3: TGTGCCAGCAACCGGGACAGGGCCCAAGGGGAGCAGTACTTC. This translates into CASNRDRAQGEQYF.

The rearrangement uses TRBV29-1 and TRBJ2-7; 8 bases are shared with TRBD1. This CDR3 contains 12 residues. The V segment lost 7 bases and the J segment 3 bases; nucleotides outside the gene matches: 5. Germline CDR1 is SQVTM and CDR2 is ANQGSEA. CDR3 in DNA: TGCAGCGCCATAACAGGGGGCTACGAGCAGTACTTC. Its protein is CSAITGGYEQYF.

The chain recombines TRBV12-3 or TRBV12-4 with TRBJ2-5; D gene ambiguous. This CDR3 comprises 15 residues. V was trimmed by 6 bases and J by 4 bases, leaving 18 bases between them. This CDR3 reads CASSSDRSDRETQYF. CDR3 coding DNA: TGTGCCAGCAGCTCAGACCGGAGTGATAGAGAGACCCAGTACTTC.

The sample holds a few counts of this clonotype. This chain links TRBV5-1 with TRBJ1-1; D is possibly TRBD1 (6 bases). Trimming removed 0 bases from V and 2 bases from J, with 14 bases in between. This CDR3 has 16 amino acids. Germline loops: CDR1 SGHRS, CDR2 YFSETQ. Here the CDR3 reads CASSLAQGGENTEAFF. CDR3 DNA sequence: TGCGCCAGCAGCTTGGCACAGGGAGGGGAAAACACTGAAGCTTTCTTT.

This chain links TRBV18 with TRBJ1-2; 7 bases map to TRBD1. The V and J ends lost 2 bases and 4 bases, in that order; junction bases with no gene match: 7. The CDR3 extends over 15 amino acids. CDR1 and CDR2 (germline): KGHSH, LQKENI. CDR3 residues: CASSPKGAQPYGYTF. CDR3 coding DNA: TGTGCCAGCTCACCAAAGGGGGCGCAACCCTATGGCTACACCTTC.

This clonotype was detected many times. The CDR3 sequence: CSVEVWANGYTF. In DNA, the CDR3 is TGCAGCGTTGAAGTGTGGGCCAATGGCTACACCTTC. The chain combines TRBV29-1 with TRBJ1-2; D remains unclear. V was pared by 1 base and J by 6 bases, with 9 bases between. This CDR3 has 12 amino acids. From germline, CDR1 is SQVTM and CDR2 ANQGSEA.

This clonotype showed up just a few times. V gene TRBV7-2 combines with J gene TRBJ2-2; D gene unclear. The germline V gene encodes CDR1 SGHTA and CDR2 FQGNSA. V lost 5 bases, J lost 3 bases, and 7 bases lay in between. This CDR3 is built from 13 residues. CDR3 DNA: TGTGCCAGCAGCCGAGATTACACCGGGGAGCTGTTTTTT. Translating gives CASSRDYTGELFF.

This clonotype was found a few times. The chain recombines TRBV30 with TRBJ2-3, with TRBD1 matching over 7 bases. Trimming removed 3 bases from V and 4 bases from J; junction bases left unmatched: 13. The CDR3 is 16 residues long. The germline CDR1 and CDR2 sequences are GTSNPN and SVGIG (reference sequence). CDR3 loop: CAWSRGVGGSPDTQYF. CDR3 DNA: TGTGCCTGGAGCCGTGGGGTAGGGGGCTCACCAGATACGCAGTATTTT.

The V call is TRBV5-5, the J call TRBJ1-2; D not resolved. CDR3 length: 14 amino acids. CDR1 and CDR2 from the germline V gene are SGHKS and YYEKEE (reference sequence). V was clipped by 0 bases and J by 3 bases, with 9 bases between them. The CDR3 reads CASSLDAGDYGYTF. In DNA, the CDR3 is TGTGCCAGCAGCTTGGACGCGGGTGACTATGGCTACACCTTC. The full variable domain, completed using reference TRBV5-5 and TRBJ1-2, is DAGVTQSPTHLIKTRGQQVTLRCSPISGHKSVSWYQQVLGQGPQFIFQYYEKEERGRGNFPDRFSARQFPNYSSELNVNALLLGDSALYLCASSLDAGDYGYTFGSGTRLTVV.

This clonotype was recorded many times. The chain carries TRBV7-9 and TRBJ2-7, with TRBD2 identical over 7 bases. This CDR3 comprises 15 residues. In germline, CDR1 is SEHNR, CDR2 FQNEAQ (reference sequence). The V segment lost 4 bases and the J segment 5 bases; nucleotides outside the gene matches: 11. CDR3 sequence reads: CASSSISGRAHEQYF. DNA of the CDR3: TGTGCCAGCAGCTCTATTAGCGGGCGGGCCCACGAGCAGTACTTC. The entire variable domain, with the rest obtained from reference TRBV7-9 and TRBJ2-7, is as follows: DTGVSQNPRHKITKRGQNVTFRCDPISEHNRLYWYRQTLGQGPEFLTYFQNEAQLEKSRLLSDRFSAERPKGSFSTLEIQRTEQGDSAMYLCASSSISGRAHEQYFGPGTRLTVT.

This clonotype came up a few times. The gene calls are TRBV6-1 and TRBJ1-6; 8 bases align to TRBD1. The CDR3 spans 15 residues. Germline-derived CDR1 and CDR2 are MNHNS and SASEGT. V was pared by 8 bases and J by 8 bases, with 11 bases of the junction left unmatched. The CDR3 protein is CASSPQGARDSPLHF. The CDR3 region has the DNA TGTGCCAGCTCTCCTCAGGGGGCGAGGGATTCACCCCTCCACTTT.

This clonotype was observed a few times. The rearrangement links TRBV19 to TRBJ2-2; the D call may be TRBD1 or TRBD2 (6 bases each). This CDR3 region has 15 residues. V lost 5 bases to trimming and J lost 7 bases, with 17 bases between them. Per the germline V gene, CDR1 is LNHDA and CDR2 is SQIVND (reference sequence). CDR3 protein: CASSPVGGTSGELFF. The CDR3 DNA reads as TGTGCCAGTAGTCCCGTTGGAGGGACAAGCGGGGAGCTGTTTTTT.

In its sample, this clonotype was seen many times. The chain couples TRBV29-1 to TRBJ2-3; D is unclear. The V end was cut by 6 bases, the J end by 2 bases, with 15 bases between. This CDR3 contains 14 residues. Germline values: CDR1 SQVTM, CDR2 ANQGSEA. CDR3 nucleotides: TGCAGCGTCCGGGCCCTAGGACCCACAGATACGCAGTATTTT. Protein: CSVRALGPTDTQYF.

There are many counts of this clonotype. The CDR3 nucleotides read TGTGCCAGCAGCCCGAGGGGTCAGCGGTCTAGCACAGATACGCAGTATTTT. This sequence encodes CASSPRGQRSSTDTQYF. The rearrangement uses TRBV7-2 and TRBJ2-3; D tentatively fits TRBD1 or TRBD2 (5 bases each). V shed 5 bases and J shed 0 bases, with 18 bases lying between them. Germline-derived CDR1 and CDR2 are SGHTA and FQGNSA. This CDR3 has 17 residues.

This clonotype was seen only a few times. DNA of the CDR3: TGCGCCAGCAGCGTACAGGGGGGTTGGGAAAAACTGTTTTTT. As protein: CASSVQGGWEKLFF. The chain has TRBV5-1 and TRBJ1-4; 8 bases are a match to TRBD1. The V gene end was trimmed by 4 bases and the J gene end by 8 bases; junction bases not matched to a gene: 7. Looked up from germline, CDR1 is SGHRS and CDR2 is YFSETQ. This CDR3 is 14 amino acids long.

This clonotype was observed many times. The rearrangement uses TRBV6-2 or TRBV6-3 and TRBJ1-1; 8 nucleotides align to TRBD1. V trimming: 2 bases; J trimming: 1 base; junction bases outside the gene matches: 0. The CDR3 extends over 14 amino acids. The V gene's germline CDR1 is MNHEY and CDR2 SVGEGT. The CDR3 DNA follows: TGTGCCAGCAGTTACGACAGGGGGAACACTGAAGCTTTCTTT. Its protein is CASSYDRGNTEAFF.

The chain links TRBV4-1 to TRBJ2-7, with D possibly being TRBD1 (6 bases). The germline V gene encodes CDR1 MGHRA and CDR2 YSYEKL. The CDR3 consists of 15 residues. Trimming removed 0 bases at V and 5 bases at J, with 14 bases between. The CDR3: CASSQEQGPRDEQYF. CDR3 coding DNA: TGCGCCAGCAGCCAAGAACAGGGACCAAGAGACGAGCAGTACTTC.

This clonotype was recorded many times. This chain connects TRBV12-3 or TRBV12-4 to TRBJ2-2; D is tentatively TRBD1 or TRBD2 (5 bases each). Trimming removed 3 bases at V and 7 bases at J, with 12 bases between. The CDR3 extends over 14 amino acids. CDR3 residues: CASSFSNGGGELFF. The CDR3 DNA sequence: TGTGCCAGCAGTTTTAGTAATGGGGGCGGGGAGCTGTTTTTT.

The chain is built from TRBV12-3 or TRBV12-4 and TRBJ1-5; D gene uncertain. This CDR3 has 14 residues. Trimming stripped 1 base from V and 10 bases from J, with 14 bases between. The CDR3 here is CASSLDSPFAPQHF. In nucleotides, the CDR3 is TGTGCCAGCAGTTTAGACTCACCTTTCGCTCCCCAGCATTTT.